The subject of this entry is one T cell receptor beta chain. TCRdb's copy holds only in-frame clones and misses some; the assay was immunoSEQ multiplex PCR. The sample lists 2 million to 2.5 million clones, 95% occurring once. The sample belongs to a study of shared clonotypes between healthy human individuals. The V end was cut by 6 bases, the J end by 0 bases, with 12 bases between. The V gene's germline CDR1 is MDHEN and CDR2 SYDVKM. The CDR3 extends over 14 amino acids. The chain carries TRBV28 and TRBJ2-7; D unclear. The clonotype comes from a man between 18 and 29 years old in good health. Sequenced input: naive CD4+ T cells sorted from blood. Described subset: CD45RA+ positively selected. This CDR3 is CASSGSLGSYEQYF. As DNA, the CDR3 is TGTGCCAGCAGCGGGTCCCTGGGCTCCTACGAGCAGTACTTC.